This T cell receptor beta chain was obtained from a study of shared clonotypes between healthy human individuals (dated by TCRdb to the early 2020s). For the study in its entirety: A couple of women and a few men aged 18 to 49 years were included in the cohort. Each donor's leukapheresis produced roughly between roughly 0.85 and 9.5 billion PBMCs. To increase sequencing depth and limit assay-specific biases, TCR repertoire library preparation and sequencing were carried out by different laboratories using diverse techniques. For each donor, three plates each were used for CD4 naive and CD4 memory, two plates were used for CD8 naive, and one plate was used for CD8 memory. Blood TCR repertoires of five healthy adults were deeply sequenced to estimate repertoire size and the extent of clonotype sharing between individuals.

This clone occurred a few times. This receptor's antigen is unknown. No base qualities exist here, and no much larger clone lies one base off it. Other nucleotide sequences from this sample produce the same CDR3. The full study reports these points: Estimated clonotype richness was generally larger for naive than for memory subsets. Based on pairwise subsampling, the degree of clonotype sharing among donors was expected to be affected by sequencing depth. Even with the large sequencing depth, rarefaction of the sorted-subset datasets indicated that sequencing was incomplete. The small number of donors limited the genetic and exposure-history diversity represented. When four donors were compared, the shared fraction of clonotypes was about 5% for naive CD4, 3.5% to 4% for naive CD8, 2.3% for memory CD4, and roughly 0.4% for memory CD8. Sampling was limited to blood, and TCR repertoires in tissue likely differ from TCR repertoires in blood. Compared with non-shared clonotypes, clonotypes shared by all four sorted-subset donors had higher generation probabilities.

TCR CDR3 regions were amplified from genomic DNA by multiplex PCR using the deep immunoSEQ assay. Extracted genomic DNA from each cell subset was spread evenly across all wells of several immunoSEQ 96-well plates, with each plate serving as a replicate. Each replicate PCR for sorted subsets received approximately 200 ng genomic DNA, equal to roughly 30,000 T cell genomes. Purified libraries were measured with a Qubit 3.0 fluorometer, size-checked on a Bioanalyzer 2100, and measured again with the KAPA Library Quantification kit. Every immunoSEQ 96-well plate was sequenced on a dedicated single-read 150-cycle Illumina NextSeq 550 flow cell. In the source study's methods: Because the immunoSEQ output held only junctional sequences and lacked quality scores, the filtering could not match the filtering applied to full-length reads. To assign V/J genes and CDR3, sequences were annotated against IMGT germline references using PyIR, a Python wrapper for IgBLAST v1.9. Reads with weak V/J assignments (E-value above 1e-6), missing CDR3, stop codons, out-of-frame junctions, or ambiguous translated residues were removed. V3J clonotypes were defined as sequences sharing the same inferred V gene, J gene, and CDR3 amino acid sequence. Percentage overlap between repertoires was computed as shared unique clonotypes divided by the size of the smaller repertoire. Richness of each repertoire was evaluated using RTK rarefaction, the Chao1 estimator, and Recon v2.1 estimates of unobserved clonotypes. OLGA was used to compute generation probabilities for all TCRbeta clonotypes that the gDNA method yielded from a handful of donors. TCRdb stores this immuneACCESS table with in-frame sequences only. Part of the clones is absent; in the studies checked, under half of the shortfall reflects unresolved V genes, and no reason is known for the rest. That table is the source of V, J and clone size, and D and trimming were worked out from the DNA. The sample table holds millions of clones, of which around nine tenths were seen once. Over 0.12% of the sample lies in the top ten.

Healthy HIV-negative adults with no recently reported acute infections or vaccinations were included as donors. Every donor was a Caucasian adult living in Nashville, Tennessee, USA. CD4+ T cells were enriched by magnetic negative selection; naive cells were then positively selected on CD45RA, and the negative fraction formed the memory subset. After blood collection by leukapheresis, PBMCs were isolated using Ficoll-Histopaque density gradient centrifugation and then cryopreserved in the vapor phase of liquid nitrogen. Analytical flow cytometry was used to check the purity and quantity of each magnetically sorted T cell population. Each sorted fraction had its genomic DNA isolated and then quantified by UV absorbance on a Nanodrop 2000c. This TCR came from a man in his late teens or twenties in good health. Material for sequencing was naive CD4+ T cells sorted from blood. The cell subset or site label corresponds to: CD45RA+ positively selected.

The CDR3: CAWRDSLNTEAFF. The DNA sequence reads TGTGCCTGGAGGGACAGCTTGAACACTGAAGCTTTCTTT. In this chain, TRBV30 is recombined with TRBJ1-1; D gene: possibly TRBD1, on 6 matching bases. The CDR3 sequence holds 13 residues, the cysteine and phenylalanine included. Just the 39-base CDR3 DNA is kept, in frame starting at base 1. CDR1 and CDR2 were assigned from the germline V gene (reference sequence) as GTSNPN and SVGIG. Between the V and J ends, shortened by 3 bases and 0 bases respectively, the junction contains 8 bases.